The following is a T cell receptor beta chain sequence with its context. The sample originates from a study of control samples from healthy donors and cancer patients. This table comes from immunoSEQ multiplex PCR, and its TCRdb copy is limited to in-frame clones, with some not included. Here the sample spans roughly 370,000 clones, 75% to 95% being singletons. This CDR3 is 16 amino acids long. Germline V gene data show CDR1 as SGHTA and CDR2 as FQGNSA. The germline V and J ends were trimmed by 5 bases and 4 bases, with 20 bases remaining between them. This clonotype was sampled from a man aged 35 to 55 with head and neck cancer. The chain links TRBV7-2 to TRBJ1-1; D possibly corresponds to TRBD1 (6 bases). Sequenced material: PBMCs. The CDR3 sequence is CASSPLGGGRVTEAFF. CDR3 nucleotides: TGTGCCAGCAGCCCCCTAGGCGGGGGGCGGGTCACTGAAGCTTTCTTT.